A single sample is the source of the 3 T cell receptor beta chains below, sequenced in a study of cytomegalovirus exposure and HLA in healthy donors. PCR was performed using 60 Vbeta and 13 Jbeta primers. Data came from immunoSEQ multiplex PCR; TCRdb stores just in-frame clones and leaves some out. The table has over 130,000 clones, around 84% seen once. Sequences were obtained from PBMCs. These receptor sequences come from a man aged 45-65 years in good health and CMV-seronegative.

V is TRBV19 and J is TRBJ1-1, with D possibly matching TRBD1 (5 bases). Germline values: CDR1 LNHDA, CDR2 SQIVND (reference sequence). The CDR3 spans 14 residues. V dropped 11 bases and J dropped 0 bases, with 16 bases sitting between them. The CDR3 DNA reads TGTGCCTCGGGGGGAGGGGAGATGAACACTGAAGCTTTCTTT. This sequence encodes CASGGGEMNTEAFF.

V and J are TRBV18 and TRBJ2-7, with 7 nucleotides matching TRBD1. Trimming took 4 bases from V and 2 from J; bases not matched to a gene: 11. The CDR3 consists of 16 residues. The germline gives CDR1 KGHSH, CDR2 LQKENI. The DNA of the CDR3 is TGTGCCAGCTCACAAGGGGCAGGGGGTTTGCCCTACGAGCAGTACTTC. Translating gives CASSQGAGGLPYEQYF.

The DNA of the CDR3 is TGTGCCAGCAGCTTTGGAGGCGATGAGCAGTTCTTC. Protein product: CASSFGGDEQFF. The rearrangement joins TRBV7-3 to TRBJ2-1, with D tentatively TRBD2 (5 bases). The V end was cut by 3 bases, the J end by 8 bases, with 8 bases between. CDR1 and CDR2 from the germline V gene are SGHTA and FQGTGA. This CDR3 is 12 amino acids long. The complete variable domain, with remaining parts taken from reference TRBV7-3 and TRBJ2-1, reads GAGVSQTPSNKVTEKGKYVELRCDPISGHTALYWYRQSLGQGPEFLIYFQGTGAADDSGLPNDRFFAVRPEGSVSTLKIQRTERGDSAVYLCASSFGGDEQFFGPGTRLTVL.